What follows are 18 T cell receptor beta chains derived from one specimen sequenced in a study of blood T cells in healthy people across ages (dated by TCRdb to 2015 to 2017). The library was built by means of 5' RACE. For sequencing, an Illumina HiSeq 2500 was employed. A second PCR of roughly 6 to 11 cycles was performed with a sample-barcoded 5' primer and a J-beta primer mix. The public reads were run again by TCRdb, first through fastp at Q25 and then through MiXCR, and only productive beta chains were kept. CDR3 protein sequences are deduplicated, and each keeps its most common genes and DNA. This sample holds 450,000 to 650,000 distinct CDR3 sequences; around 24% were observed only once. Together, the top ten hold approximately 10% of the sample. The same sample was also studied in work on T cells of mothers and their children.

The sequencing sample was made of blood. The source is a boy between 10 and 17 years old in good health.

The chain combines TRBV5-1 with TRBJ2-1; perhaps TRBD2 as D (6 bases). V lost 1 base and J 7 bases, leaving 12 bases between the germline ends. CDR1 and CDR2 from the germline V gene are SGHRS and YFSETQ. The CDR3 loop spans 14 amino acids. The CDR3 protein is CASSLTGRGNEQFF. For the CDR3, the DNA is TGCGCCAGCAGCTTGACGGGCCGGGGGAATGAGCAGTTCTTC.

In DNA form, the CDR3 reads TGTGCCAGCAGCCCCCGGACAAGTGTCAATGAGCAGTTCTTC. This gives the protein CASSPRTSVNEQFF. J is TRBJ2-1 and V is TRBV7-9; TRBD1 is a possible D gene (5 bases). Germline CDR1 reads SEHNR; CDR2 reads FQNEAQ (reference sequence). The CDR3 contains 14 residues. The V end was cut by 5 bases, the J end by 6 bases, with 14 bases between.

The chain recombines TRBV20-1 with TRBJ2-7; D gene ambiguous. The CDR3 runs to 13 residues. V lost 0 bases and J lost 0, with 6 bases in between. Looked up from germline, CDR1 is DFQATT and CDR2 is SNEGSKA (reference sequence). The CDR3 reads CSARETSSYEQYF. Written as DNA, the CDR3 is TGCAGTGCTAGAGAGACCAGCTCCTACGAGCAGTACTTC.

This chain links TRBV5-5 with TRBJ2-1, with D possibly TRBD1 on 5 matching bases. The CDR3 loop spans 16 amino acids. Germline-derived CDR1 and CDR2 are SGHKS and YYEKEE (reference sequence). The V gene lost 3 bases and the J gene lost 2 bases, with 15 bases spanning the gap. CDR3 sequence: CASSWGSPGPYNEQFF. As DNA, the CDR3 is TGTGCCAGCAGCTGGGGCTCCCCAGGCCCCTACAATGAGCAGTTCTTC.

The chain employs TRBV4-3 and TRBJ2-3, with TRBD1 matching 7 bases. The CDR3 consists of 15 residues. Germline trimming cut 4 bases from V and 3 bases from J; bases unmatched to any gene: 7. Germline assignment: CDR1 LGHNA and CDR2 YSLEER. The CDR3 bases are TGCGCCAGCAGCCTGACCACAGGGGAGACAGATACGCAGTATTTT. This encodes CASSLTTGETDTQYF.

The chain recombines TRBV12-3 or TRBV12-4 with TRBJ1-4, with D unclear. Trimming took off 4 bases at V and 7 bases at J, with 10 bases between the two ends. The CDR3 loop spans 13 amino acids. CDR3 residues: CASSWKGLEKLFF. In nucleotides, the CDR3 is TGTGCCAGCAGTTGGAAAGGGCTTGAAAAACTGTTTTTT.

This clonotype came up a few times. The J gene is TRBJ2-5, the V gene TRBV7-3; 7 nucleotides agree with TRBD2. TRBJ2-1 explains the end of the DNA better; the J call may be wrong. The CDR3 length is 16 residues. Germline values: CDR1 SGHTA, CDR2 FQGTGA. The CDR3: CASSPHGTTQYNEQFF. CDR3 sequence (DNA): TGTGCCAGCAGCCCCCACGGGACTACACAGTACAATGAGCAGTTCTTC.

The CDR3 nucleotides are TGTGCCAGCAGTCTGGACGCCTCGGAGACCCAGTACTTC. Translating it yields CASSLDASETQYF. The rearrangement uses TRBV28 and TRBJ2-5; D is unresolved. The CDR3 totals 13 residues. Germline V gene data show CDR1 as MDHEN and CDR2 as SYDVKM. Trimming pared 5 bases from V and 5 bases from J, leaving 12 bases between.

The V call is TRBV7-3, the J call TRBJ2-1; 10 nucleotides align to TRBD2. Germline V CDR1 and CDR2: SGHTA, FQGTGA. V gave up 5 bases and J gave up 10 bases; unmatched junction bases: 5. The CDR3 spans 13 residues. DNA for the CDR3: TGTGCCAGCAGCGGGGTAGCGGGAGGCGAGCAGTTCTTC. Translation gives CASSGVAGGEQFF.

This clonotype was recorded a few times. The rearrangement links TRBV15 to TRBJ2-4; 9 nucleotides align to TRBD1. Germline V gives CDR1 LNHNV, CDR2 YYDKDF (reference sequence). The V and J ends lost 1 base and 5 bases, in that order; junction bases with no gene match: 6. This CDR3 spans 16 amino acids. In DNA, the CDR3 is TGTGCCACCAGCAGAGCCGGGACAGGGTATGAAAACATTCAGTACTTC. This translates into CATSRAGTGYENIQYF.

The rearrangement joins TRBV28 to TRBJ2-1; tentatively, D is TRBD2 (5 bases). Trimming left V 2 bases short and J 5 bases short, with 10 bases between. Germline V gene sequence: CDR1 MDHEN, CDR2 SYDVKM. The CDR3 extends over 14 amino acids. Here the CDR3 reads CASSLILGHNEQFF. CDR3 sequence (DNA): TGTGCCAGCAGTTTAATACTAGGTCACAATGAGCAGTTCTTC.

The sample holds many counts of this clonotype. The rearrangement uses TRBV28 and TRBJ2-5; D remains unclear. Germline V gene data show CDR1 as MDHEN and CDR2 as SYDVKM. The CDR3 contains 12 residues. V was shortened by 5 bases and J by 4 bases, with 8 bases between the two germline ends. The CDR3 bases are TGTGCCAGCAGTCGCCCTGTAGAGACCCAGTACTTC. This codes for CASSRPVETQYF.

J is TRBJ1-2 and V is TRBV28; D call uncertain. V was shortened by 3 bases and J by 4 bases, with 12 bases between the two germline ends. CDR1 is MDHEN and CDR2 is SYDVKM in the germline V gene. The CDR3 loop spans 14 amino acids. For the CDR3, the DNA is TGTGCCAGCAGTTTGACCTCCCAAGGCTATGGCTACACCTTC. Amino acids: CASSLTSQGYGYTF.

This clonotype was detected once. This chain joins TRBV10-3 and TRBJ2-7, with 12 bases matching TRBD2. Germline lookup yields CDR1 ENHRY and CDR2 SYGVKD. The CDR3 runs to 16 residues. J gave up 7 bases and V 2 bases, and 9 bases lay outside the gene matches. CDR3 DNA sequence: TGTGCCATCAGTGAGAGTGGGACTAGCGGGCCAGGGGAGCAGTACTTC. The encoded protein is CAISESGTSGPGEQYF.

The chain couples TRBV7-9 to TRBJ1-5, with D uncertain. The germline V gene encodes CDR1 SEHNR and CDR2 FQNEAQ (reference sequence). With 1 base removed from V and 5 bases from J, the gap between germline ends came to 9 bases. The CDR3 runs to 14 residues. The CDR3 loop is CASSLDEGYQPQHF. CDR3 nucleotide sequence: TGTGCCAGCAGCTTAGATGAGGGCTATCAGCCCCAGCATTTT.

This clonotype occurred once. The chain is built from TRBV12-3 or TRBV12-4 and TRBJ2-7; the D gene is possibly TRBD1 (6 bases). CDR3 size: 13 residues. With 7 bases removed from V and 0 bases from J, the gap between germline ends came to 10 bases. CDR3 in amino acids: CASTVTGSYEQYF. Here the CDR3 DNA reads TGTGCCAGCACTGTGACAGGCTCCTACGAGCAGTACTTC.

This clonotype was counted only a few times. The CDR3 DNA follows: TGTGCCAGCACGAGTTGGACAGGGGGGGATGAGCAGTTCTTC. This encodes CASTSWTGGDEQFF. The rearrangement uses TRBV6-6 and TRBJ2-1, with 10 bases identical to TRBD1. The CDR3 has 14 residues. In germline, CDR1 is MNHNY, CDR2 SVGAGI (reference sequence). V lost 7 bases and J lost 8; bases outside the gene matches: 8.

This clonotype was detected only a few times. The germline gene is not matched at one end of the junction; a read error may be the cause. V and J are TRBV2 and TRBJ1-1; the match to TRBD1 covers 9 bases. From germline, CDR1 is SNHLY and CDR2 FYNNEI. The CDR3 runs to 15 residues. The CDR3 is CASRGDRVSPTKAFF. In DNA, the CDR3 is TGTGCCAGCAGGGGGGACAGGGTAAGTCCCACTAAAGCTTTCTTT.